The sequence of this T cell receptor (beta chain) was determined in a study of siplizumab effects on memory and regulatory T cells (dated by TCRdb to between 2018 and 2020). With regard to the full study: The study examined how the anti-CD2 antibody siplizumab affects alloreactive T-cell subsets in allogeneic mixed lymphocyte reactions built from human PBMCs.

Including the terminal cysteine and phenylalanine, the CDR3 comprises 13 residues. Just the 39-base CDR3 DNA is kept, in frame starting at base 1. V is cut by 0 bases and J by 0 bases, and the space between the germline ends is 1 base. CDR1 SGHRS and CDR2 YFSETQ are derived from the germline V gene. Sorted unstimulated T cells and proliferating T cells recovered from mixed lymphocyte reactions underwent TCRbeta CDR3 sequencing. Fresh whole blood from about 10 HLA-typed healthy donors served as the source for isolating PBMCs. Unstimulated CD4+ non-regulatory T cells were FACS-sorted to map the origin of alloreactive clones. With respect to this clone: The antigen it recognizes is unknown. No base quality information exists; no much larger clone differs at one position.

The investigation overall reported the following: Whether proliferating Tregs from siplizumab cultures were suppressive was not functionally confirmed. Siplizumab significantly reduced the cumulative frequency of alloreactive sequences traceable to unstimulated CD4+ memory T cells. Greater diversity appeared to be present in unstimulated naive T cells than in memory T cells, and a substantial contribution to the alloresponse seemed to be made by naive cells. Among mappable alloreactive CD4+ clones, an average Treg-derived fraction of roughly 71% was observed with siplizumab, compared with roughly 28% in control reactions. Because sequences below about 10^-5 frequency were poorly captured, only a minor fraction of alloreactive clones could be mapped to unstimulated subsets. Roughly 75-97% of proliferating CD4+ or CD8+ clones could not be assigned a naive or memory phenotype.

Libraries were made using the immunoSEQ multiplex PCR assay. About 10^5 TCR templates per sample were assayed by the deep sequencing platform. Genomic DNA extracted from sorted T cells was the material used for TCRbeta CDR3 sequencing. The authors processed their data as follows. The R programming language was used for the clonal analysis of the TCRbeta CDR3 data. Alloreactive CD4+ and CD8+ clones were identified by comparing unstimulated samples to CFSE-low samples taken after the reaction. By matching sequences to the repertoires of sorted unstimulated Treg and non-Treg cells, each alloreactive CD4+ clone was assigned a regulatory or non-regulatory origin. Entries here come from immuneACCESS through TCRdb and include only in-frame sequences with V and J called. Some clones fail to appear in such tables; in the studies checked, an unresolved V gene covers under half of the shortfall, and the cause of the remainder is unknown. The V and J calls and clone size come from that table; D and trimming were worked out from the DNA. The sample data list around 100,000 clones, and 85% to 95% of these were observed just once. In total, the top ten clones hold 1% to 1.5% of the sample.

Sequencing was done on a sample of non-Treg CD4+ T cells sorted from blood. This sample's cell subset or site label indicates: FACS-sorted unstimulated CD4+ non-regulatory T cells. The sequence derives from a human donor in good health. The chain is made from TRBV5-1 and TRBJ2-4, with the identity of the D gene unclear. At the DNA level, the sequence is TGCGCCAGCAGCTTGGGAGCCAAAAACATTCAGTACTTC. The encoded protein is CASSLGAKNIQYF.